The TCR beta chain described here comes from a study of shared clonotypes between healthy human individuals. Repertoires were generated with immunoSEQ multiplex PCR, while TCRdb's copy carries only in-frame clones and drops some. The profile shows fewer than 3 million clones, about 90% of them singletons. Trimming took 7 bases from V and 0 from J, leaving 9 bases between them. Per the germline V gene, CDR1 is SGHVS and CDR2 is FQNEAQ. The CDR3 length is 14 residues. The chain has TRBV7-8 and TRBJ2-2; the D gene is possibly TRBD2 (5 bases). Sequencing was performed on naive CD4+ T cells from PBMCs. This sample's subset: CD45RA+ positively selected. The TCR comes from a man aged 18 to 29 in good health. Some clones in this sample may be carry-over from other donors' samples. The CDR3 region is CASTTGTNTGELFF. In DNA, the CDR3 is TGTGCCAGCACTACGGGAACGAACACCGGGGAGCTGTTTTTT.